This TCR beta chain emerged from a study of blood T cell repertoires in COVID-19. At the level of the study: Acute and convalescent COVID-19 specimens originated in the United States, Italy and Spain.

CDR3 length equals 14 residues. CDR1 LNHDA and CDR2 SQIVND come from the germline V gene (reference sequence). V dropped 5 bases and J dropped 7 bases, with 14 bases sitting between them. Using immunoSEQ multiplex PCR, the repertoire was profiled, and TCRdb retains in-frame clones only, with some absent. Of roughly 570,000 clones detected, 85% to 90% appear once; the ten largest clones hold less than 9.5%. Seattle enrolled patients during active infection and tracked them longitudinally. The V and J genes are TRBV19 and TRBJ1-4, with D tentatively TRBD1 (5 bases). The specimen was peripheral blood. The TCR comes from a woman between 45 and 65 years old with COVID-19, enrolled during active disease. For the CDR3, the DNA is TGTGCCAGTAGTCCACAGGCGGATACTGAAAAACTGTTTTTT. Its protein product is CASSPQADTEKLFF.